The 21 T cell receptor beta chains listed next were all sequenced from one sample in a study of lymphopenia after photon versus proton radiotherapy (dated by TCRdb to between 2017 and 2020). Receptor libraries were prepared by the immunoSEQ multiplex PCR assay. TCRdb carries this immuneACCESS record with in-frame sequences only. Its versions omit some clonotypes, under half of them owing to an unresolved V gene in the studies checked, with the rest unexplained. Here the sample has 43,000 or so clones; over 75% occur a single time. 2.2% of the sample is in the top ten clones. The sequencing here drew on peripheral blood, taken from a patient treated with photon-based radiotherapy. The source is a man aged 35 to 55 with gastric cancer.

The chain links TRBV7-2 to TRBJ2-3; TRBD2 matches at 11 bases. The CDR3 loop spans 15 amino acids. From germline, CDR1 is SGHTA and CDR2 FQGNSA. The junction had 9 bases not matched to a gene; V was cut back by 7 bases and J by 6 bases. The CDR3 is CASKLAGGMPDTQYF. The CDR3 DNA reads TGTGCCAGCAAGCTAGCGGGGGGAATGCCTGATACGCAGTATTTT.

In DNA form, the CDR3 reads TGTGCCAGCTTCAGCTTGGGAGAGACCCAGTACTTC. Translated, it gives CASFSLGETQYF. J is TRBJ2-5 and V is TRBV6-1; D unresolved. Deletions cut 8 bases from V and 4 bases from J, with 11 bases between. Germline-derived CDR1 and CDR2 are MNHNS and SASEGT. The length of the CDR3 is 12 residues.

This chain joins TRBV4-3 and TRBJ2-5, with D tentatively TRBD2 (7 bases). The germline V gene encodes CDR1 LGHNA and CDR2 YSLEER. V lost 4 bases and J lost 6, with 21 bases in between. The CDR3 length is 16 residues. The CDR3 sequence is CASSRGGGGPLKTQYF. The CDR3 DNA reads TGCGCCAGCAGCCGTGGGGGAGGGGGACCCTTAAAGACCCAGTACTTC.

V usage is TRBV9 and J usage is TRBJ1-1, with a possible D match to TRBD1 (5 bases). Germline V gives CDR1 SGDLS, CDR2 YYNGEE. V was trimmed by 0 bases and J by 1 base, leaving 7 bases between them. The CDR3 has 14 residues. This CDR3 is CASSVVQGNTEAFF. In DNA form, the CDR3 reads TGTGCCAGCAGCGTAGTCCAGGGGAACACTGAAGCTTTCTTT.

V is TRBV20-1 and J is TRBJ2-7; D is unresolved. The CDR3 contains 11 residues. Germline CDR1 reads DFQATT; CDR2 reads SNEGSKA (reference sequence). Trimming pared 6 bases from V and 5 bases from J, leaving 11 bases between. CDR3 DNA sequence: TGCAGTGCCGCCCCCCGGGACGAGCAGTACTTC. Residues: CSAAPRDEQYF.

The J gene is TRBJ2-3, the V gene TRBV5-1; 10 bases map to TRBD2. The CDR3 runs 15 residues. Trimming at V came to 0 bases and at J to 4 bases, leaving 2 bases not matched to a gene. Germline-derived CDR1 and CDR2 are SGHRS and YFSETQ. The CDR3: CASSLAGTSADTQYF. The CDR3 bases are TGCGCCAGCAGCTTGGCCGGGACTAGCGCAGATACGCAGTATTTT.

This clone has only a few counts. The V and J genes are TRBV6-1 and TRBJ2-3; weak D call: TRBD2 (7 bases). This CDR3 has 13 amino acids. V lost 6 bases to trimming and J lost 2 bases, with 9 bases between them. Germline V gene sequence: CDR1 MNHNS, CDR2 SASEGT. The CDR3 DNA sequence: TGTGCCAGCAGAGGGGGGGCCACAGATACGCAGTATTTT. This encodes CASRGGATDTQYF.

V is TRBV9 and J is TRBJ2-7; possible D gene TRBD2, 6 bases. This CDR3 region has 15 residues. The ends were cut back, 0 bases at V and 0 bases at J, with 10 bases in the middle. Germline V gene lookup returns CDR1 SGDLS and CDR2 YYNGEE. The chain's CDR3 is CASSVVADGSYEQYF. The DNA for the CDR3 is TGTGCCAGCAGCGTAGTAGCGGACGGCTCCTACGAGCAGTACTTC. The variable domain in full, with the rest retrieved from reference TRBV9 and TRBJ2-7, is DSGVTQTPKHLITATGQRVTLRCSPRSGDLSVYWYQQSLDQGLQFLIQYYNGEERAKGNILERFSAQQFPDLHSELNLSSLELGDSALYFCASSVVADGSYEQYFGPGTRLTVT.

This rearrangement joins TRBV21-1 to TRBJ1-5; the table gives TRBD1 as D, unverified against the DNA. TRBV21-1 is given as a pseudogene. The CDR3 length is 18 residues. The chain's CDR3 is CASSEEQLPGQENQPQHF. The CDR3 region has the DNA TGTGCCAGCAGCGAAGAGCAATTGCCGGGACAGGAGAATCAGCCCCAGCATTTT.

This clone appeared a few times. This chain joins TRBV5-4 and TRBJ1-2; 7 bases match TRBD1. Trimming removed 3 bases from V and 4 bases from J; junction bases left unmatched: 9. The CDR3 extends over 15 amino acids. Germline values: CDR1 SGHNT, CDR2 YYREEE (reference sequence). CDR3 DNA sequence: TGTGCCAGCAGCTCCGCCACAGGGGAAACCTATGGCTACACCTTC. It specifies CASSSATGETYGYTF.

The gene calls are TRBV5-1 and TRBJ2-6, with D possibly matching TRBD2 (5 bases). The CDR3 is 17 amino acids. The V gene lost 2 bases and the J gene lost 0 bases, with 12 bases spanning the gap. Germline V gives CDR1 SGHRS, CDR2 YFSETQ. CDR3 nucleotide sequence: TGCGCCAGCAGCTTTGGGTGGGGAGACTCTGGGGCCAACGTCCTGACTTTC. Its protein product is CASSFGWGDSGANVLTF.

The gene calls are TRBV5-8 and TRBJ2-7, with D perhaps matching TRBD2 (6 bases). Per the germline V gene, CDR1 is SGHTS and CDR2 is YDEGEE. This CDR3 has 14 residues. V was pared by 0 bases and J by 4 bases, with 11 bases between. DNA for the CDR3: TGTGCCAGCAGCTTGGTGGGGGGTTTTTACGAGCAGTACTTC. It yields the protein CASSLVGGFYEQYF.

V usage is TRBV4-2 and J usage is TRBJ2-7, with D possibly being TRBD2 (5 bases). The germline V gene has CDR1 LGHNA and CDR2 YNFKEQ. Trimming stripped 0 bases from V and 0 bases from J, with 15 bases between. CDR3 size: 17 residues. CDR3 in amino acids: CASSQEEATGSSYEQYF. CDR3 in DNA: TGTGCCAGCAGCCAAGAGGAGGCCACCGGCAGCTCCTACGAGCAGTACTTC.

CDR3 DNA sequence: TGTGCCAGCAGCTCTAGGGGGACTAGCCACACCGGGGAGCTGTTTTTT. This codes for CASSSRGTSHTGELFF. The chain recombines TRBV7-3 with TRBJ2-2, with 9 bases fitting TRBD2. The CDR3 covers 16 residues. Germline lookup yields CDR1 SGHTA and CDR2 FQGTGA. The V and J ends lost 4 bases and 3 bases, in that order; junction bases with no gene match: 6.

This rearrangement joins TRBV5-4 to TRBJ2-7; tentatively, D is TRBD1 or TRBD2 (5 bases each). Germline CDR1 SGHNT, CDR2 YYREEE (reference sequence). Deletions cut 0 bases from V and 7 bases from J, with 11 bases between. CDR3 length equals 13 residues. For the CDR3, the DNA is TGTGCCAGCAGCTTGGATGGGGACCGGGAGCAGTACTTC. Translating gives CASSLDGDREQYF.

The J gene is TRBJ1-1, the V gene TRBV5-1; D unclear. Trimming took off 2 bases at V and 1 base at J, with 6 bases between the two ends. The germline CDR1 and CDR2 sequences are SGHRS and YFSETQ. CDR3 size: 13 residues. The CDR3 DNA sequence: TGCGCCAGCAGCTTAAGGCCGAACACTGAAGCTTTCTTT. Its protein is CASSLRPNTEAFF.

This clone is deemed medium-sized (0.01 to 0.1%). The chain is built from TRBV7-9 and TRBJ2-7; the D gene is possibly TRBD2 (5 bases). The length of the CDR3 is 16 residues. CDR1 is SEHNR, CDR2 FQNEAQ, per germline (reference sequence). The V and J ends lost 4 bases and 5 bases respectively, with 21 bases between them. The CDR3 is CASSSDPVRGSHEQYF. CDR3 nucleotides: TGTGCCAGCAGCTCAGACCCCGTCAGAGGGTCCCACGAGCAGTACTTC.

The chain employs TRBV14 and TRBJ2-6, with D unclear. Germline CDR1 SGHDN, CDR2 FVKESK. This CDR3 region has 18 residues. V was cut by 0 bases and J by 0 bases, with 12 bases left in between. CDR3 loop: CASSQEGNLYSGANVLTF. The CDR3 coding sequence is TGTGCCAGCAGCCAAGAGGGCAATCTTTACTCTGGGGCCAACGTCCTGACTTTC.

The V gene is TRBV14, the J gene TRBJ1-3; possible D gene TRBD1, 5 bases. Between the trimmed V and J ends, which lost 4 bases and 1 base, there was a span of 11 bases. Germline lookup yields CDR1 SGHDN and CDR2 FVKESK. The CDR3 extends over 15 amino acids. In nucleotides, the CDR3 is TGTGCCAGCAGCCCGGGTGCAGGGTCTGGAAACACCATATATTTT. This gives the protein CASSPGAGSGNTIYF.

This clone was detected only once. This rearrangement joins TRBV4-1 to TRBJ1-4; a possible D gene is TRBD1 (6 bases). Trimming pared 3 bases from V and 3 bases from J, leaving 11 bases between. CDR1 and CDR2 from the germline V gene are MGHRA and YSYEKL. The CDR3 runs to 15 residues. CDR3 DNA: TGCGCCAGCAGCCAGATTTCAGGGGCTAATGAAAAACTGTTTTTT. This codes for CASSQISGANEKLFF.

The CDR3 protein is CASSLSGGREQETQYF. DNA for the CDR3: TGCGCCAGCAGCTTAAGCGGGGGGCGGGAGCAAGAGACCCAGTACTTC. V is TRBV5-1 and J is TRBJ2-5, with 9 bases matching TRBD2. This CDR3 is 16 amino acids long. CDR1 SGHRS and CDR2 YFSETQ come from the germline V gene. Germline trimming cut 2 bases from V and 2 bases from J; bases unmatched to any gene: 7.